The 8 T cell receptor beta chains given below trace back to one sample, sequenced in a study of blood T cell repertoires in COVID-19. Repertoires were generated with immunoSEQ multiplex PCR, while TCRdb's copy carries only in-frame clones and drops some. The table shows approximately 160,000 clones, with more than 60% occurring only once. Sequenced material: peripheral blood. These receptors came from a man aged 55 to 69 with acute or convalescent COVID-19.

This rearrangement joins TRBV3-1 (or the pseudogene TRBV3-2) to TRBJ2-1; the match to TRBD2 covers 14 bases. The V segment lost 0 bases and the J segment 0 bases; nucleotides outside the gene matches: 7. CDR1 and CDR2 (germline): LGHDT, YNNKEL (reference sequence). The CDR3 contains 20 residues. The CDR3 coding sequence is TGTGCCAGCAGCCAAGATTGGACTAGCGGGGGGTATTCCTCCTACAATGAGCAGTTCTTC. Translated: CASSQDWTSGGYSSYNEQFF.

This chain joins TRBV5-1 and TRBJ1-4; the match to TRBD1 covers 7 bases. The germline gives CDR1 SGHRS, CDR2 YFSETQ. The V gene end was trimmed by 6 bases and the J gene end by 5 bases; junction bases not matched to a gene: 4. The CDR3 totals 13 residues. Written as DNA, the CDR3 is TGCGCCAGCAAAAGGACAGGAAATGAAAAACTGTTTTTT. Amino acid sequence: CASKRTGNEKLFF.

Only one count was recorded for this clone. The chain is built from TRBV7-2 and TRBJ1-1; D is uncertain. The CDR3 is 11 residues long. Looked up from germline, CDR1 is SGHTA and CDR2 is FQGNSA. The V and J ends lost 6 bases and 1 base respectively, with 3 bases between them. The CDR3 nucleotides read TGTGCCAGCAGTCAGAACACTGAAGCTTTCTTT. Translated, it gives CASSQNTEAFF.

This clone has more than one count but fewer than ten. The chain uses TRBV14 and TRBJ1-1; D perhaps matches TRBD1 (6 bases). The CDR3 is made up of 14 amino acids. Trimming cost V 2 bases and J 5 bases, with 12 bases left between them. Germline V gene lookup returns CDR1 SGHDN and CDR2 FVKESK. The CDR3 region has the DNA TGTGCCAGCAGCCAAACCTCACAGGGAACTGAAGCTTTCTTT. Translated: CASSQTSQGTEAFF.

Only one count was recorded for this clone. The chain is built from TRBV7-6 and TRBJ1-2; the D gene is possibly TRBD1 (5 bases). The germline V gene encodes CDR1 SGHVS and CDR2 FNYEAQ. Trimming left V 8 bases short and J 8 bases short, with 15 bases between. The CDR3 consists of 12 residues. CDR3 region: CASGGGKLGYTF. The DNA of the CDR3 is TGTGCCAGCGGGGGGGGTAAACTGGGCTACACCTTC. The full variable domain, rest sourced from reference TRBV7-6 and TRBJ1-2, is GAGVSQSPRYKVTKRGQDVALRCDPISGHVSLYWYRQALGQGPEFLTYFNYEAQQDKSGLPNDRFSAERPEGSISTLTIQRTEQRDSAMYRCASGGGKLGYTFGSGTRLTVV.

The J gene is TRBJ2-5, the V gene TRBV3-1 (or the pseudogene TRBV3-2), with TRBD1 matching 9 bases. The CDR3 spans 14 residues. With V trimmed by 3 bases and J by 6 bases, 5 bases remained unmatched. CDR1 is LGHDT, CDR2 YNNKEL, per germline (reference sequence). CDR3 coding DNA: TGTGCCAGCAGCCAGGAGGGACAGGGAAAGACCCAGTACTTC. Translated, it gives CASSQEGQGKTQYF.

This clone was observed a single time. The V call is TRBV10-3, the J call TRBJ2-1; 9 bases fit TRBD1. The CDR3 covers 14 residues. CDR1 and CDR2 (germline): ENHRY, SYGVKD. The J segment lost 2 bases and the V segment lost 9 bases, leaving 5 bases of the junction unmatched. CDR3 bases: TGTGCCATATCGGGACAGGGAACCTACAATGAGCAGTTCTTC. Encoded protein: CAISGQGTYNEQFF.

This chain joins TRBV5-1 and TRBJ1-2; 7 bases are shared with TRBD1. This CDR3 comprises 15 residues. Germline CDR1 SGHRS, CDR2 YFSETQ. After removal of 4 bases from V and 2 bases from J, the junction contained 8 bases not matched to a gene. The CDR3 region has the DNA TGCGCCAGCAGCCCCCTGGAGACAGGGAACTATGGCTACACCTTC. Protein: CASSPLETGNYGYTF. Full variable domain (remainder filled in from reference TRBV5-1 and TRBJ1-2): KAGVTQTPRYLIKTRGQQVTLSCSPISGHRSVSWYQQTPGQGLQFLFEYFSETQRNKGNFPGRFSGRQFSNSRSEMNVSTLELGDSALYLCASSPLETGNYGYTFGSGTRLTVV.